This entry lists 27 T cell receptor beta chains sequenced from one sample in a study of identical twins. TCRdb independently ran MiXCR on the 5' RACE reads; one entry per CDR3 protein. Seen here are about 690,000 distinct CDR3 sequences, 6.1% observed once, and the top ten hold around 1.9%. Sequencing was performed on naive T cells sorted from blood. The receptors derive from a man between 18 and 29 years old in good health.

V and J are TRBV3-1 and TRBJ2-3, with TRBD1 matching 8 bases. There are 15 residues in the CDR3. Germline V gives CDR1 LGHDT, CDR2 YNNKEL (reference sequence). Trimming took 1 base from V and 6 from J; bases not matched to a gene: 6. CDR3 coding DNA: TGTGCCAGCAGCCAAGGGACAGGGTCAGGTGATACGCAGTATTTT. Residues: CASSQGTGSGDTQYF.

This clonotype turned up a few times. The chain recombines TRBV28 with TRBJ2-1; D might be TRBD2 (6 bases). Germline V gene data show CDR1 as MDHEN and CDR2 as SYDVKM. The CDR3 runs to 14 residues. With 3 bases removed from V and 6 bases from J, the gap between germline ends came to 12 bases. CDR3 sequence (DNA): TGTGCCAGCAGTTTCTACGGGAGTAGCAATGAGCAGTTCTTC. Encoded protein: CASSFYGSSNEQFF.

This chain connects TRBV27 to TRBJ2-1; TRBD1 or TRBD2 may be the D gene (6 bases each). Germline assignment: CDR1 MNHEY and CDR2 SMNVEV (reference sequence). V lost 6 bases and J lost 12, with 21 bases in between. CDR3 length equals 14 residues. As DNA, the CDR3 is TGTGCCAGCAGATTGGGCCGGAGGGGGGTTGTGCAGTTCTTC. Translation gives CASRLGRRGVVQFF.

The CDR3 reads CASNAGLINEQFF. As DNA, the CDR3 is TGTGCCAGTAATGCGGGATTGATCAATGAGCAGTTCTTC. The chain has TRBV19 and TRBJ2-1, with a possible D match to TRBD2 (6 bases). In germline, CDR1 is LNHDA, CDR2 SQIVND (reference sequence). V was shortened by 7 bases and J by 6 bases, with 13 bases between the two germline ends. CDR3 size: 13 residues.

This clonotype has a count of ten or more. This chain joins TRBV29-1 and TRBJ2-7; D gene uncertain. Germline-derived CDR1 and CDR2 are SQVTM and ANQGSEA. This CDR3 is built from 11 residues. V lost 6 bases and J lost 0, with 6 bases in between. The CDR3 DNA is TGCAGCGTACTGGGCTCCTACGAGCAGTACTTC. Its translation is CSVLGSYEQYF.

The J gene is TRBJ2-7, the V gene TRBV13; no clear D. Deletions cut 5 bases from V and 3 bases from J, with 14 bases between. Per germline, CDR1 PRHDT and CDR2 FYEKMQ (reference sequence). This CDR3 contains 14 residues. The CDR3 DNA is TGTGCCAGCAGCGCAACATTAGAAAACTACGAGCAGTACTTC. Protein sequence: CASSATLENYEQYF.

This clonotype was seen repeatedly, ten times or more. The chain carries TRBV5-1 and TRBJ2-7; 8 nucleotides agree with TRBD1. This CDR3 region has 14 residues. Per the germline V gene, CDR1 is SGHRS and CDR2 is YFSETQ. V lost 0 bases, J lost 5 bases, and 4 bases stayed unmatched. The CDR3: CASSLGTGTDEQYF. CDR3 DNA sequence: TGCGCCAGCAGCTTGGGGACAGGGACCGACGAGCAGTACTTC.

This rearrangement joins TRBV30 to TRBJ2-5, with D tentatively TRBD2 (5 bases). Trimming took 4 bases from V and 5 from J, leaving 14 bases between them. The length of the CDR3 is 13 residues. Germline V gene lookup returns CDR1 GTSNPN and CDR2 SVGIG (reference sequence). CDR3 bases: TGTGCCTGGAATCTAGCAGGCGGGGAGACCCAGTACTTC. It is translated as CAWNLAGGETQYF.

There are many counts of this clonotype. V usage is TRBV28 and J usage is TRBJ2-1; weak D call: TRBD2 (5 bases). CDR3 length: 14 residues. CDR1 is MDHEN and CDR2 is SYDVKM in the germline V gene. Trimming took off 5 bases at V and 5 bases at J, with 13 bases between the two ends. CDR3 in amino acids: CASSKRRRDNEQFF. CDR3 nucleotides: TGTGCCAGCAGTAAGCGGAGAAGGGACAATGAGCAGTTCTTC.

This chain uses TRBV14 with TRBJ1-2; a weak D match, TRBD1 (5 bases). Trimming took off 0 bases at V and 4 bases at J, with 12 bases between the two ends. The length of the CDR3 is 15 residues. Germline CDR1 SGHDN, CDR2 FVKESK. As DNA, the CDR3 is TGTGCCAGCAGCCAAGAGGTGGGGCCGGTCTATGGCTACACCTTC. Its translation: CASSQEVGPVYGYTF.

The chain couples TRBV5-1 to TRBJ2-7; TRBD2 aligns across 8 bases. V lost 4 bases and J lost 2; bases outside the gene matches: 8. From germline, CDR1 is SGHRS and CDR2 YFSETQ. CDR3 length: 15 residues. CDR3 loop: CASSPVAGITYEQYF. In nucleotides, the CDR3 is TGCGCCAGCAGCCCGGTAGCGGGAATTACCTACGAGCAGTACTTC.

This clonotype occurred a few times. The V gene is TRBV24-1, the J gene TRBJ2-2, with D hard to call. The CDR3 has 12 amino acids. Germline V CDR1 and CDR2: KGHDR, SFDVKD. Trimming cost V 9 bases and J 4 bases, with 8 bases left between them. The CDR3, as DNA: TGTGCCACCGAAAGGACCACCGGGGAGCTGTTTTTT. This codes for CATERTTGELFF.

This clonotype was recorded many times. The J gene is TRBJ1-1, the V gene TRBV12-5; D is perhaps TRBD1 (5 bases). CDR1 and CDR2 from the germline V gene are LGHNT and FRNRAP. V lost 7 bases and J lost 0, with 15 bases in between. The CDR3 spans 15 residues. The CDR3 loop reads CASVDGRQMNTEAFF. CDR3 in DNA: TGTGCTAGTGTTGATGGGAGACAGATGAACACTGAAGCTTTCTTT.

This clonotype was counted only a few times. The chain combines TRBV20-1 with TRBJ2-7; the match to TRBD2 covers 7 bases. The CDR3 covers 14 residues. The germline CDR1 and CDR2 sequences are DFQATT and SNEGSKA (reference sequence). The junction had 10 bases not matched to a gene; V was cut back by 3 bases and J by 5 bases. CDR3 amino acids: CSASKILASDEQYV. The CDR3 nucleotides are TGCAGTGCTAGCAAGATACTAGCGTCAGACGAGCAGTACGTC.

Points on this clonotype: This may be a read error: a much more frequent sequence differs by one nucleotide. The rearrangement links TRBV5-1 to TRBJ2-1, with 14 nucleotides matching TRBD2. The length of the CDR3 is 17 residues. CDR1 and CDR2 (germline): SGHRS, YFSETQ. Here the CDR3 DNA reads TGCGCCAGCAGTCAACTACTGACTAGCGGGAGGGCCGATGAGCAGTCCTTC. This translates into CASSQLLTSGRADEQSF.

The chain joins TRBV5-1 to TRBJ1-1; 7 bases line up with TRBD1. The junction had 5 bases not matched to a gene; V was cut back by 3 bases and J by 3 bases. CDR1 and CDR2 from the germline V gene are SGHRS and YFSETQ. This CDR3 spans 14 amino acids. CDR3 region: CASSSQGDHTEAFF. The CDR3 DNA is TGCGCCAGCAGCTCTCAGGGGGATCACACTGAAGCTTTCTTT.

The chain carries TRBV9 and TRBJ2-1; D uncertain. The CDR3 length is 16 residues. The V end was cut by 0 bases, the J end by 3 bases, with 13 bases between. Germline values: CDR1 SGDLS, CDR2 YYNGEE. This CDR3 reads CASSVESGRNYNEQFF. Written as DNA, the CDR3 is TGTGCCAGCAGCGTAGAGTCTGGACGGAACTACAATGAGCAGTTCTTC.

This clonotype was seen repeatedly, ten times or more. V is TRBV20-1 and J is TRBJ1-2; a possible D gene is TRBD1 (5 bases). Trimming stripped 6 bases from V and 7 bases from J, with 12 bases between. Per germline, CDR1 DFQATT and CDR2 SNEGSKA (reference sequence). CDR3 length: 11 residues. CDR3 sequence: CSAPSGAGYTF. CDR3 sequence (DNA): TGCAGTGCACCGTCTGGGGCTGGCTACACCTTC.

This clonotype was recorded many times. This sequence joins TRBV10-3 and TRBJ1-2; D unclear. The CDR3 runs to 13 residues. Trimming left V 8 bases short and J 4 bases short, with 14 bases between. Germline V gives CDR1 ENHRY, CDR2 SYGVKD. The CDR3 loop reads CAIASPPRYGYTF. The CDR3 nucleotides read TGTGCCATCGCCAGCCCGCCGCGCTATGGCTACACCTTC.

This clonotype was found many times. Here the CDR3 DNA reads TGTGCCAGCGGACAGCCGCCGGACACCATATATTTT. This codes for CASGQPPDTIYF. The chain uses TRBV10-3 and TRBJ1-3, with D possibly matching TRBD1 (6 bases). Germline V gene data show CDR1 as ENHRY and CDR2 as SYGVKD. CDR3 length: 12 amino acids. V lost 10 bases to trimming and J lost 8 bases, with 15 bases between them.

This clonotype was counted ten times or more. This chain links TRBV20-1 with TRBJ2-2; maybe TRBD1 (6 bases). Trimming took off 0 bases at V and 0 bases at J, with 11 bases between the two ends. Germline V gene lookup returns CDR1 DFQATT and CDR2 SNEGSKA (reference sequence). The CDR3 sequence is 16 residues long. In DNA form, the CDR3 reads TGCAGTGCTAGAGATTTGAACAGGGCGAACACCGGGGAGCTGTTTTTT. It codes for CSARDLNRANTGELFF.

This clonotype has a count of ten or more. V and J are TRBV7-9 and TRBJ1-4; TRBD1 matches at 7 bases. V lost 4 bases to trimming and J lost 4 bases; unmatched junction nucleotides: 6. Per germline, CDR1 SEHNR and CDR2 FQNEAQ (reference sequence). The CDR3 totals 15 residues. CDR3 protein: CASSYRTGRNEKLFF. CDR3 coding DNA: TGTGCCAGCAGCTATCGGACAGGCCGTAATGAAAAACTGTTTTTT.

The rearrangement uses TRBV6-1 and TRBJ2-1; 10 nucleotides line up with TRBD2. Germline V lookup: CDR1 MNHNS, CDR2 SASEGT. The V segment lost 8 bases and the J segment 6 bases; nucleotides outside the gene matches: 7. This CDR3 has 14 amino acids. In DNA form, the CDR3 reads TGTGCCAGCGGGCAAGCGGGAGGGCCCAATGAGCAGTTCTTC. It yields the protein CASGQAGGPNEQFF.

This clonotype was seen only once. A much larger clone lies a single base off, so this may be a read error. V and J are TRBV12-3 or TRBV12-4 and TRBJ1-1; perhaps TRBD1 as D (5 bases). The ends were cut back, 5 bases at V and 0 bases at J, with 13 bases in the middle. This CDR3 region has 15 residues. This chain's CDR3 is CASSLWDGLNTEAFF. In nucleotides, the CDR3 is TGTGCCAGCAGTCTCTGGGACGGACTGAACACTGAAGCTTTCTTT.

This CDR3 is CASSDPSGQTPYEQYF. The CDR3 DNA is TGTGCCAGCAGTGATCCTAGCGGCCAGACCCCCTACGAGCAGTACTTC. The gene calls are TRBV25-1 and TRBJ2-7, with TRBD2 identical over 7 bases. Trimming at V came to 3 bases and at J to 2 bases, leaving 10 bases not matched to a gene. This CDR3 has 16 amino acids. Germline loops: CDR1 MGHDK, CDR2 SYGVNS.

This clonotype was detected only a few times. This chain joins TRBV2 and TRBJ1-4; D gene unclear. V was cut by 1 base and J by 4 bases, with 7 bases left in between. Germline CDR1 reads SNHLY; CDR2 reads FYNNEI. The CDR3 length is 14 residues. In DNA, the CDR3 is TGTGCCAGCAGTGAAGTGACGGATAATGAAAAACTGTTTTTT. It specifies CASSEVTDNEKLFF.

The rearrangement uses TRBV28 and TRBJ2-2; D is possibly TRBD2 (6 bases). This CDR3 comprises 14 residues. The germline gives CDR1 MDHEN, CDR2 SYDVKM. V was trimmed by 6 bases and J by 1 base, leaving 9 bases between them. DNA for the CDR3: TGTGCCAGCAGGGGGGGTTTGAACACCGGGGAGCTGTTTTTT. Protein sequence: CASRGGLNTGELFF.